These 9 T cell receptor beta chains were sequenced from one sample in a study of control samples from healthy donors and cancer patients. Profiling relied on immunoSEQ multiplex PCR, and the TCRdb table lists in-frame clones only, not all of them. Here the sample spans almost 95,000 clones, 90% being singletons. Sequenced sample: blood. Receptor source: a woman younger than 30 in good health.

The chain employs TRBV3-1 (or the pseudogene TRBV3-2) and TRBJ1-2; D perhaps matches TRBD1 (5 bases). Trimming stripped 1 base from V and 7 bases from J, with 7 bases between. CDR3 length: 12 residues. CDR1 and CDR2 (germline): LGHDT, YNNKEL (reference sequence). As DNA, the CDR3 is TGTGCCAGCAGCCAAGCCGACAGTGGCTACACCTTC. Translation: CASSQADSGYTF.

The V call is TRBV6-2 or TRBV6-3, the J call TRBJ2-1; the match to TRBD1 covers 9 bases. The CDR3 extends over 16 amino acids. The germline V gene has CDR1 MNHEY and CDR2 SVGEGT. The V and J ends lost 7 bases and 5 bases, in that order; junction bases with no gene match: 12. The CDR3 DNA follows: TGTGCCAGCACCCCCTTGGGACAGGGAGCAGACAATGAGCAGTTCTTC. It codes for CASTPLGQGADNEQFF.

V usage is TRBV10-1 and J usage is TRBJ2-3; D is undetermined. Trimming removed 5 bases from V and 3 bases from J, with 9 bases in between. CDR3 size: 13 residues. CDR1 and CDR2 from the germline V gene are WNHNN and SYGVQD (reference sequence). The DNA of the CDR3 is TGCGCCAGCAGTCTTTCCGGAACAGATACGCAGTATTTT. Translated, it gives CASSLSGTDTQYF.

The gene calls are TRBV27 and TRBJ2-7; D is uncertain. The ends were cut back, 4 bases at V and 0 bases at J, with 10 bases in the middle. Germline assignment: CDR1 MNHEY and CDR2 SMNVEV (reference sequence). This CDR3 is built from 14 residues. CDR3 sequence: CASSSVGGSYEQYF. The CDR3 bases are TGTGCCAGCAGTTCGGTTGGCGGCTCCTACGAGCAGTACTTC.

The chain combines TRBV5-8 with TRBJ2-5, with D possibly TRBD2 on 5 matching bases. The V gene's germline CDR1 is SGHTS and CDR2 YDEGEE. The CDR3 sequence is 15 residues long. Trimming removed 4 bases from V and 5 bases from J, with 18 bases in between. DNA for the CDR3: TGTGCCAGCAGCCGAATCGAGGGATCTCGGGAGACCCAGTACTTC. Its protein is CASSRIEGSRETQYF.

This clone was detected once. The chain has TRBV13 and TRBJ2-1, with D maybe TRBD1 (5 bases). Germline V CDR1 and CDR2: PRHDT, FYEKMQ (reference sequence). V dropped 3 bases and J dropped 7 bases, with 13 bases sitting between them. The CDR3 is made up of 14 amino acids. The CDR3 is CASSFGHPRNEQFF. DNA of the CDR3: TGTGCCAGCAGCTTCGGACACCCTAGGAATGAGCAGTTCTTC.

The chain employs TRBV6-6 and TRBJ2-7; possibly TRBD2 for D (6 bases). Germline values: CDR1 MNHNY, CDR2 SVGAGI (reference sequence). CDR3 length: 15 amino acids. V was trimmed by 5 bases and J by 1 base, leaving 15 bases between them. The CDR3 reads CASSKDQGTSYEQYF. In DNA, the CDR3 is TGTGCCAGCAGTAAAGACCAAGGGACTTCCTACGAGCAGTACTTC.

The V call is TRBV3-1 (or the pseudogene TRBV3-2), the J call TRBJ1-2; D ambiguous. V dropped 3 bases and J dropped 6 bases, with 23 bases sitting between them. The CDR3 covers 17 residues. Germline loops: CDR1 LGHDT, CDR2 YNNKEL (reference sequence). The CDR3 is CASSQSPSSASEDGYTF. The CDR3 nucleotides read TGTGCCAGCAGCCAGTCTCCCAGCTCAGCGTCGGAGGATGGCTACACCTTC.

This clone has only a few counts. The genes are TRBV6-1 and TRBJ1-1; D may be TRBD1 (5 bases). Germline assignment: CDR1 MNHNS and CDR2 SASEGT. The CDR3 has 15 amino acids. Trimming removed 0 bases from V and 8 bases from J, with 16 bases in between. CDR3 sequence (DNA): TGTGCCAGCAGTGAAGCGATTAAGGGGAGGCCAGAAGCTTTCTTT. Translation: CASSEAIKGRPEAFF.